The subject of this entry is one T cell receptor beta chain. The germline gives CDR1 SGHAT, CDR2 FQNNGV. This CDR3 has 16 amino acids. J gave up 5 bases and V 5 bases, and 14 bases lay outside the gene matches. This sample was taken from a study of shared clonotypes between healthy human individuals. Overall study context: Researchers drew samples from two women and a few men aged 18 to 49.

Measured with immunoSEQ multiplex PCR; TCRdb has only the in-frame clones, and not every one. The sample has roughly 1,600,000 clones, about 98.5% seen once. The origin of this receptor is a man aged 25 to 40 in good health. What was sequenced was naive CD4+ T cells sorted from blood. Noted subset: CD45RA+ positively selected. The rearrangement uses TRBV11-2 and TRBJ2-7; 8 bases match TRBD1. The CDR3 bases are TGTGCCAGCAGCAAGCAAACTCAGACAGGGGCGGACGAGCAGTACTTC. This sequence encodes CASSKQTQTGADEQYF.